This TCR beta chain is drawn from a study of blood T cell repertoires in COVID-19. On the study more broadly: Researchers got acute and convalescent COVID-19 samples from the United States, Italy and Spain. T cells, B-cell-depleted T cells, or PBMCs supplied cDNA or gDNA.

In the authors' workflow: The assay estimated nucleated cells by amplifying reference gene primers. Using immunoSEQ multiplex PCR, the repertoire was profiled, and TCRdb retains in-frame clones only, with some absent. Clonal size and the V and J genes are those of that table, whereas D and trimming came from the DNA. The sample has roughly 150,000 clones; 87% are singletons. CDR3 length: 11 residues. Germline CDR1 and CDR2: SQVTM and ANQGSEA. V shed 2 bases and J shed 6 bases, with 5 bases lying between them. This clone occurred a few times. The V and J genes are TRBV29-1 and TRBJ2-4; maybe TRBD1 (5 bases). The source of this sequence is a human donor in a cohort sampled during active COVID-19. Sequencing was done on a sample of peripheral blood. The DNA of the CDR3 is TGCAGCGTTGAACAGGGAAACATTCAGTACTTC. Translated: CSVEQGNIQYF.